This T cell receptor beta chain was identified in a study of T cell responses to AZD1222 COVID-19 vaccine. This clone was found a few times. Assay used: immunoSEQ multiplex PCR; TCRdb lists only in-frame clones, some missing. The repertoire has about 180,000 clones, just over 85% of them found once; the top ten carry roughly 0.49%. The CDR3 consists of 16 residues. The junction had 5 bases not matched to a gene; V was cut back by 0 bases and J by 1 base. The chain employs TRBV6-7 and TRBJ1-1; 7 bases align to TRBD1. TRBV6-7 carries the ORF label, with uncertain function. This specimen consisted of peripheral blood, obtained on day 0 of AZD1222 vaccination. The receptor's source is an adult in good health. CDR3 in DNA: TGTGCCAGCAGTTACTCGGGGACAGAGAGGAACACTGAAGCTTTCTTT. The encoded protein is CASSYSGTERNTEAFF.